The 7 T cell receptor beta chains in this list originate from one sample, sequenced in a study of cytomegalovirus exposure and HLA in healthy donors. PCR employed 60 Vbeta and 13 Jbeta primers. The method was immunoSEQ multiplex PCR; TCRdb's version includes in-frame clones alone and lacks a portion of them. The sample lists around 200,000 clones, about four fifths seen once, with 9.5% to 13% in the top ten. Sequencing input: PBMCs. The receptors were sampled from a woman in her fifties or sixties in good health and CMV-seropositive.

The chain carries TRBV15 and TRBJ1-1, with no clear D. Germline values: CDR1 LNHNV, CDR2 YYDKDF (reference sequence). This CDR3 has 15 residues. Trimming removed 5 bases from V and 8 bases from J, with 21 bases in between. The CDR3 coding sequence is TGTGCCACCAGCCCGCGGCTCTCCGGGGAATCAGAAGCTTTCTTT. Translated, it gives CATSPRLSGESEAFF.

This chain links TRBV2 with TRBJ2-7, with D hard to call. With 2 bases removed from V and 3 bases from J, the gap between germline ends came to 5 bases. This CDR3 spans 12 amino acids. The germline CDR1 and CDR2 sequences are SNHLY and FYNNEI. The CDR3: CASSETSYEQYF. DNA of the CDR3: TGTGCCAGCAGTGAAACCAGCTACGAGCAGTACTTC.

The J gene is TRBJ2-5, the V gene TRBV27; possibly TRBD1 for D (5 bases). The DNA end favors TRBJ2-7, so the J call may be wrong. This CDR3 comprises 13 residues. The germline V gene encodes CDR1 MNHEY and CDR2 SMNVEV (reference sequence). The DNA of the CDR3 is TGTGCCAGCAGCCCAGGGAAGGACTACGAGCAGTACTTC. The encoded protein is CASSPGKDYEQYF.

This sequence joins TRBV5-1 and TRBJ1-2; 8 bases line up with TRBD1. The CDR3 loop spans 13 amino acids. Germline CDR1 reads SGHRS; CDR2 reads YFSETQ. V lost 4 bases and J lost 6; bases outside the gene matches: 5. The CDR3 loop is CASSSRGRHGYTF. DNA of the CDR3: TGCGCCAGCAGCAGCAGGGGGCGGCATGGCTACACCTTC.

The V and J genes are TRBV7-2 and TRBJ1-1; a possible D gene is TRBD1 (5 bases). V was shortened by 4 bases and J by 4 bases, with 25 bases between the two germline ends. Germline V CDR1 and CDR2: SGHTA, FQGNSA. The CDR3 has 18 residues. The CDR3 region has the DNA TGTGCCAGCAGCTCAGGGCCGTTGGGGTCCCTTCTGGCCACTGAAGCTTTCTTT. It is translated as CASSSGPLGSLLATEAFF.

V gene TRBV19 combines with J gene TRBJ2-5; D might be TRBD2 (5 bases). The germline V and J ends were trimmed by 0 bases and 2 bases, with 10 bases remaining between them. The germline CDR1 and CDR2 sequences are LNHDA and SQIVND (reference sequence). CDR3 length: 15 amino acids. In nucleotides, the CDR3 is TGTGCCAGTAGTATAGAGAGGGCAGCGCAAGAGACCCAGTACTTC. Translating gives CASSIERAAQETQYF.

This chain joins TRBV5-1 and TRBJ1-1; 8 bases fit TRBD1. V lost 5 bases, J lost 0 bases, and 9 bases stayed unmatched. Germline V gene data show CDR1 as SGHRS and CDR2 as YFSETQ. CDR3 length: 16 residues. This CDR3 is CASRSTGGIMNTEAFF. CDR3 nucleotides: TGCGCCAGCAGGTCTACAGGGGGGATCATGAACACTGAAGCTTTCTTT.